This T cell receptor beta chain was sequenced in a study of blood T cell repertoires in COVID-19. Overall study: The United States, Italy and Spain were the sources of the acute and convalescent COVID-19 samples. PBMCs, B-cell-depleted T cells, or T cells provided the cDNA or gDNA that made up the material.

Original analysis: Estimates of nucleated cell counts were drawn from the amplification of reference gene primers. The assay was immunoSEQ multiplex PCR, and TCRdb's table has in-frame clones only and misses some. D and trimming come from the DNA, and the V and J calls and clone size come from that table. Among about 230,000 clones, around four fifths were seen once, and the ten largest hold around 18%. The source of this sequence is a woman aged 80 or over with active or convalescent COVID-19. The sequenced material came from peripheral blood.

CDR3 nucleotide sequence: TGTGCCAGCAGTTACGGTCCGTCCCGGGGCTATGGCTACACCTTC. It codes for CASSYGPSRGYGYTF. This sequence joins TRBV6-5 and TRBJ1-2; D not certain. The ends were cut back, 2 bases at V and 4 bases at J, with 14 bases in the middle. The CDR3 runs 15 residues. Germline V gene lookup returns CDR1 MNHEY and CDR2 SVGAGI.